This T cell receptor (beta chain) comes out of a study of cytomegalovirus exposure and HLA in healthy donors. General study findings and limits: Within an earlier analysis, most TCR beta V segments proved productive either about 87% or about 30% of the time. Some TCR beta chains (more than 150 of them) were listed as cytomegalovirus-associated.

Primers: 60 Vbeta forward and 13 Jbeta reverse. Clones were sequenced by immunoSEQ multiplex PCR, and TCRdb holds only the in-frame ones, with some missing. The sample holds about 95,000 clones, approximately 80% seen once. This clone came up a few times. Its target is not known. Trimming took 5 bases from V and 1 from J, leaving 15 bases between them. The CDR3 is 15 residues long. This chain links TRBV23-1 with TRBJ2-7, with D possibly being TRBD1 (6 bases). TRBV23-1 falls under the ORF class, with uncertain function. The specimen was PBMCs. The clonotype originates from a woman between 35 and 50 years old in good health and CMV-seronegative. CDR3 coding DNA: TGCGCCAGCAGTTACGACAGGCGCCCTTCCTACGAGCAGTACTTC. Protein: CASSYDRRPSYEQYF.